What follows describes a single T cell receptor beta chain. Its target is not known. Trimming cost V 1 base and J 5 bases; bases outside gene matches: 4. The CDR3 contains 14 residues. In germline, CDR1 is LNHDA, CDR2 SQIVND (reference sequence). Only in-frame clones appear in the TCRdb table, and some are missing; sequencing was by immunoSEQ multiplex PCR. The table has about 680,000 clones, 55% to 85% seen once; the top ten hold under 2%. The data stem from a study of shared clonotypes between healthy human individuals. Whole-study results and caveats: Since donors were few, the genetic and exposure-history diversity represented was limited. How much donors shared clonotypes was expected to be affected by sequencing depth.

This rearrangement joins TRBV19 to TRBJ2-5; 7 bases agree with TRBD1. The sequenced material came from memory CD4+ T cells sorted from blood. Subset described: CD45RA-negative fraction. The clonotype was recovered from a woman in her 30s in good health. CDR3 loop: CASSIGQGGETQYF. CDR3 nucleotides: TGTGCCAGTAGTATAGGACAGGGTGGGGAGACCCAGTACTTC. The full variable domain, completed using reference TRBV19 and TRBJ2-5, is DGGITQSPKYLFRKEGQNVTLSCEQNLNHDAMYWYRQDPGQGLRLIYYSQIVNDFQKGDIAEGYSVSREKKESFPLTVTSAQKNPTAFYLCASSIGQGGETQYFGPGTRLLVL.